The table lists the clone carrying this T cell receptor (beta chain) with many counts. The data stem from a study of regulatory T cells in long-lasting Graves disease. Assembly of TCR beta libraries relied on iRepertoire HTBI primers together with Arm-PCR of CDR3 regions. One entry per CDR3 protein results from TCRdb running MiXCR on the multiplex PCR reads. Here the sample spans hundreds of thousands of distinct CDR3 sequences, approximately 12% being singletons. Time point of the sample: newly diagnosed GD, antithyroid drugs for less than 3 months. RNA isolated from PBMCs was used to make the TCR library. These data also formed part of another study, on T cells in Graves' hyperthyroidism and ophthalmopathy. That work adds: Peripheral blood also featured most of the thyroid clonotypes expanded above 0.001.

This receptor was taken from a young man with Graves disease. The source was peripheral blood mononuclear cells (PBMCs), collected at new diagnosis, from a patient treated with antithyroid drugs.

This CDR3 is CASSFYPGETAFF. CDR3 nucleotide sequence: TGTGCCAGCAGTTTCTACCCTGGGGAGACAGCTTTCTTT. V is TRBV12-3 or TRBV12-4 and J is TRBJ1-1; D remains ambiguous. V was cut by 3 bases and J by 10 bases, with 15 bases left in between. The CDR3 is 13 residues long.